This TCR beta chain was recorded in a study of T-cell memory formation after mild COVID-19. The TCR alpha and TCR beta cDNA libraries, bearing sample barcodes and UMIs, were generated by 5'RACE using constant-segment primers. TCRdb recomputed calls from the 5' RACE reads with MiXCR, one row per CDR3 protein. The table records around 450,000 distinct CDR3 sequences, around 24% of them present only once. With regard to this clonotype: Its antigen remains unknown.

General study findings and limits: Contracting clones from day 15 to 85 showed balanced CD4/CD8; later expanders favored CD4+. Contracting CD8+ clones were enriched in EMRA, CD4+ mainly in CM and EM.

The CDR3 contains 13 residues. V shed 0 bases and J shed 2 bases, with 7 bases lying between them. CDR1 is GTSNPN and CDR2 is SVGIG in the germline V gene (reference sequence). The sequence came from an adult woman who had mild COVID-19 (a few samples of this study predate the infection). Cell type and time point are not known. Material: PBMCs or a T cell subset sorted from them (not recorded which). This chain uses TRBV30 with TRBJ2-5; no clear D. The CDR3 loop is CAWSVGRQETQYF. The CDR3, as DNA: TGTGCCTGGAGTGTAGGGCGGCAAGAGACCCAGTACTTC.